This note documents a single T cell receptor beta chain sequence. The data were taken from a study of blood T cell repertoires in COVID-19. Study in general: Italy, Spain and the United States were the sources of the convalescent and acute COVID-19 samples.

The germline CDR1 and CDR2 sequences are MNHNY and SVGAGI (reference sequence). The CDR3 consists of 14 residues. V gave up 2 bases and J gave up 8 bases, with 13 bases separating them. Methods used by the authors: The assay estimated nucleated cells by amplifying reference gene primers. The method was immunoSEQ multiplex PCR; TCRdb's version includes in-frame clones alone and lacks a portion of them. That table gives V, J and clone size, and the DNA gave D and trimming. The table lists fewer than 150,000 clones, 65% to 80% of them singletons, with roughly 0.86% in the top ten. The origin of this receptor is a human donor with acute or convalescent COVID-19. The donor label of this sample is uncertain. The chain has TRBV6-6 and TRBJ2-1, with D tentatively TRBD1 (6 bases). The sequencing sample was made of peripheral blood. CDR3 in DNA: TGTGCCAGCAGTTACAGGCAGGGGTTAGATGAGCAGTTCTTC. The encoded protein is CASSYRQGLDEQFF.